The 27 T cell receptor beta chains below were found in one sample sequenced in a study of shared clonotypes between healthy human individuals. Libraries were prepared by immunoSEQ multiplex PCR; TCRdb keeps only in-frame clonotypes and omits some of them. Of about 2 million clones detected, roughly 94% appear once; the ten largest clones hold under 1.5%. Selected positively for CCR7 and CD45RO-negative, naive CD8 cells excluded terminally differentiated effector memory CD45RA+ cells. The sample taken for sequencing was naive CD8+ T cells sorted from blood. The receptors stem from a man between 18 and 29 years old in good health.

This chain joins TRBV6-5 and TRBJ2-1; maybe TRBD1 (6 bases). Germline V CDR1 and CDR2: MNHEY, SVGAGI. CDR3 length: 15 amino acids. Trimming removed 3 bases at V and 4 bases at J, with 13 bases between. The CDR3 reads CASSYTDSTYNEQFF. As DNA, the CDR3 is TGTGCCAGCAGTTATACGGACAGTACATACAATGAGCAGTTCTTC.

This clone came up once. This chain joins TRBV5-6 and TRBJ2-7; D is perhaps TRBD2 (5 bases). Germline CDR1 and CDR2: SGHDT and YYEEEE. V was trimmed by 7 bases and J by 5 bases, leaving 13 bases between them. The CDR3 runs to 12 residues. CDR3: CASGSNGNEQYF. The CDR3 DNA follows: TGTGCCAGCGGCTCCAACGGGAACGAGCAGTACTTC.

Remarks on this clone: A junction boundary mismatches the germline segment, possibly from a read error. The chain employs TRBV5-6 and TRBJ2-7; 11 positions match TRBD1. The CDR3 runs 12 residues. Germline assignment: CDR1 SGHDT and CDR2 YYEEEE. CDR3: CASSFGGGQGAF. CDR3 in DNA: TGTGCCAGCAGCTTTGGCGGCGGACAGGGGGCCTTC.

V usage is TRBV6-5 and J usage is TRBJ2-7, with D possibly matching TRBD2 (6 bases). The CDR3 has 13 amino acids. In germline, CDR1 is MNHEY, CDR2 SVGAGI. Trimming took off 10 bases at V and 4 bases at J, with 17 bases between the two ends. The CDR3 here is CATTVSGFYEQYF. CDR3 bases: TGTGCCACCACGGTTAGCGGATTTTACGAGCAGTACTTC.

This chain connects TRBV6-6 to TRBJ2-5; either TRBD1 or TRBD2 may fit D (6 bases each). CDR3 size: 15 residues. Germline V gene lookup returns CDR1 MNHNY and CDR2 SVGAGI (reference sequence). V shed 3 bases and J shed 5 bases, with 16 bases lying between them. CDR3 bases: TGTGCCAGCAGTTATTTCTCAGGGGAGGACGAGACCCAGTACTTC. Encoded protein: CASSYFSGEDETQYF.

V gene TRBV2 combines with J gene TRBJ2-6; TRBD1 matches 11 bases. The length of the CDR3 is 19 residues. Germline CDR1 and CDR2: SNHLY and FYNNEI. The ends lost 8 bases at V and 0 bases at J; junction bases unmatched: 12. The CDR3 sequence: CASQKGTGGGRSGANVLTF. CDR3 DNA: TGTGCCAGCCAAAAAGGGACAGGGGGTGGCCGCTCTGGGGCCAACGTCCTGACTTTC.

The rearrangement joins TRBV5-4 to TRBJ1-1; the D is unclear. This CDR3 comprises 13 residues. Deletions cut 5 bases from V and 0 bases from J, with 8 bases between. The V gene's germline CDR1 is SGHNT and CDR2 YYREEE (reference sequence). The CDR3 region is CASRPALNTEAFF. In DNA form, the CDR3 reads TGTGCCAGCAGACCGGCCCTGAACACTGAAGCTTTCTTT.

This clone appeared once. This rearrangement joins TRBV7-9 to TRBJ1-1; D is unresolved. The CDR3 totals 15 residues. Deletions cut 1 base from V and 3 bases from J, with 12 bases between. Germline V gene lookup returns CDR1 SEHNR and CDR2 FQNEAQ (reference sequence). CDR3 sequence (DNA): TGTGCCAGCAGCTTAGGCGTCGGGGAGGACACTGAAGCTTTCTTT. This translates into CASSLGVGEDTEAFF.

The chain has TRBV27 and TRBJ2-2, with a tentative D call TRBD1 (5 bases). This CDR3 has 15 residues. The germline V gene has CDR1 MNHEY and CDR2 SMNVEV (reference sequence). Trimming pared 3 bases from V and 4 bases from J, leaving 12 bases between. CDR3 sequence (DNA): TGTGCCAGCAGTTTGTCCACAGGTTTCACCGGGGAGCTGTTTTTT. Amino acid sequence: CASSLSTGFTGELFF.

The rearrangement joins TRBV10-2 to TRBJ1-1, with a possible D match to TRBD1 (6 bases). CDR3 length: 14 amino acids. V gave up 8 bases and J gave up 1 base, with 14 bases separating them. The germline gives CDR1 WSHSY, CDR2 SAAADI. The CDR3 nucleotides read TGCGCCAGCCTTCAGCCGACAGGGAACACTGAAGCTTTCTTT. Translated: CASLQPTGNTEAFF.

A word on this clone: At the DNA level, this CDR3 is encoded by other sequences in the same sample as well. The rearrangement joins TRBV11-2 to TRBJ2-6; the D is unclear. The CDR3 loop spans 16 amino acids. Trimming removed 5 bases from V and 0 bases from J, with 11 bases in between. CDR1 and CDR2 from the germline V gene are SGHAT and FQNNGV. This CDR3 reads CASSPGPGSGANVLTF. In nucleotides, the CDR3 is TGTGCCAGCAGCCCGGGCCCGGGCTCTGGGGCCAACGTCCTGACTTTC.

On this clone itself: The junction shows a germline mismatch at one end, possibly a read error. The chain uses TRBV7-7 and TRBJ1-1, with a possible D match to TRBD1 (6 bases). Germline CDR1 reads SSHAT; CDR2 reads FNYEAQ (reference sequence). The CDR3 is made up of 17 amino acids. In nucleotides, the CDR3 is TGTGCTAGCAGCTTAGGGGGGTGGTGGAGGCAGAACACTGAAGCTTTCTTT. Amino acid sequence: CASSLGGWWRQNTEAFF.

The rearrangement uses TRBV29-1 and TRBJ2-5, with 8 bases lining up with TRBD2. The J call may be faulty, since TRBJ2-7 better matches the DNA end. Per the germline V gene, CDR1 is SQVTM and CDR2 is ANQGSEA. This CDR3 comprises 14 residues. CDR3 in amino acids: CSVQLAAFPYEQYF. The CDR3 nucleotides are TGCAGCGTTCAACTAGCGGCTTTCCCCTACGAGCAGTACTTC.

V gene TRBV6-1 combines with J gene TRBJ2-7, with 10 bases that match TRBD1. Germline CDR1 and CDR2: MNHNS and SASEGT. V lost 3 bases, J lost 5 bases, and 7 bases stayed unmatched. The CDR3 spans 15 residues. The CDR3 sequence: CASSELTGGLDEQYF. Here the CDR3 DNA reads TGTGCCAGCAGTGAGCTGACAGGGGGCTTAGACGAGCAGTACTTC.

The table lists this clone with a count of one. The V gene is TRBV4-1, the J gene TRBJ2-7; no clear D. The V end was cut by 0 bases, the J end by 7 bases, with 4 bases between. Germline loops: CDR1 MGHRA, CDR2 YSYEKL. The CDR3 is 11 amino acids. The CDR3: CASSQEGEQYF. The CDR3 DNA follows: TGCGCCAGCAGCCAAGAAGGAGAGCAGTACTTC.

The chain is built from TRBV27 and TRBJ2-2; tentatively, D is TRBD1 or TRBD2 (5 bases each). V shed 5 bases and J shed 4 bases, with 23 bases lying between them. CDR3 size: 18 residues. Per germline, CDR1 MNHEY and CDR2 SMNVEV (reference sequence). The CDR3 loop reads CASSQQAQVFEGTGELFF. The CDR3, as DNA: TGTGCCAGCAGTCAACAAGCACAGGTTTTTGAGGGCACCGGGGAGCTGTTTTTT.

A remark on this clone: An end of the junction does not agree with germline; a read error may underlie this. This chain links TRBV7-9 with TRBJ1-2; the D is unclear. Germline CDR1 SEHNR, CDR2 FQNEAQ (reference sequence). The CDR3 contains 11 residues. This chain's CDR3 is CASSLDAGPLF. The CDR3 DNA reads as TGTGCCAGCAGCTTAGACGCCGGGCCCCTCTTC.

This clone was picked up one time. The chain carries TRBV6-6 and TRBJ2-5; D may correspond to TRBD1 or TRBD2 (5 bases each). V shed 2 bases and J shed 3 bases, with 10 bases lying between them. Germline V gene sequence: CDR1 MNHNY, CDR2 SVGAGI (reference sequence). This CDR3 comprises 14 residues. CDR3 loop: CASSYTGTKETQYF. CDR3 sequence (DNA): TGTGCCAGCAGTTACACCGGGACCAAAGAGACCCAGTACTTC.

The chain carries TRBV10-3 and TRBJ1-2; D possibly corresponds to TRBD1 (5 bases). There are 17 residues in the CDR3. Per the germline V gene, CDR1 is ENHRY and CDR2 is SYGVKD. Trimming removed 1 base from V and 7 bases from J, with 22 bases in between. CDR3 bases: TGTGCCATCAGTGAGTTGAAACCGGGGCTTAAGTTGTCTGGCTACACCTTC. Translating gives CAISELKPGLKLSGYTF.

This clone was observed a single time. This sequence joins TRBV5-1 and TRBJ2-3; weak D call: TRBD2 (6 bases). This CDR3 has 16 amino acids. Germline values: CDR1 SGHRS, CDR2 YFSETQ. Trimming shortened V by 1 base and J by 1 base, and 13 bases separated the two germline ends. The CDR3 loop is CASSLRERSGTDTQYF. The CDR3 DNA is TGCGCCAGCAGCTTGCGGGAGAGGTCAGGCACAGATACGCAGTATTTT.

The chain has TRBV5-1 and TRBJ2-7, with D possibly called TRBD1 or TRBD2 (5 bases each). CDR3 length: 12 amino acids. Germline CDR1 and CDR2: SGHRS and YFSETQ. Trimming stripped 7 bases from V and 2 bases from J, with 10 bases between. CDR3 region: CASRDVAYEQYF. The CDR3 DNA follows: TGCGCCAGCCGGGACGTAGCCTACGAGCAGTACTTC.

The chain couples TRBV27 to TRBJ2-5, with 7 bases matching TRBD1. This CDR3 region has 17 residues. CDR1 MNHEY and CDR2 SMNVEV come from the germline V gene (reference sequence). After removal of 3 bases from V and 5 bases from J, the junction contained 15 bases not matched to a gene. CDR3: CASSLARRGWGGETQYF. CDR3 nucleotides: TGTGCCAGCAGTTTGGCTCGCAGGGGGTGGGGTGGGGAGACCCAGTACTTC.

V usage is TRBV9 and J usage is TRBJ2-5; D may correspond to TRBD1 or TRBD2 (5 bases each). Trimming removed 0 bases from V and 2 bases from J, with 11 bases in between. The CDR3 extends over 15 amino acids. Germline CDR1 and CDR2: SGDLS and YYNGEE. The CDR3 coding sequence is TGTGCCAGCAGCGTAGAACCGGGGCGGCAAGAGACCCAGTACTTC. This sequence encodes CASSVEPGRQETQYF. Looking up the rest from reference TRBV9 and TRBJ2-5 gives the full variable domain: DSGVTQTPKHLITATGQRVTLRCSPRSGDLSVYWYQQSLDQGLQFLIQYYNGEERAKGNILERFSAQQFPDLHSELNLSSLELGDSALYFCASSVEPGRQETQYFGPGTRLLVL.

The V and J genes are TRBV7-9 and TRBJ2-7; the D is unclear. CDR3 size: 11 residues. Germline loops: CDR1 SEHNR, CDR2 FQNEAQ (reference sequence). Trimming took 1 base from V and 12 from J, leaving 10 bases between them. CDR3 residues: CASSLGGYWYF. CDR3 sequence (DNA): TGTGCCAGCAGCTTAGGAGGCTACTGGTACTTC.

The chain's CDR3 is CASSLLQSNEQFF. The CDR3 DNA reads TGTGCCAGCAGTTTATTACAGAGCAATGAGCAGTTCTTC. V and J are TRBV28 and TRBJ2-1, with D unresolved. Between the trimmed V and J ends, which lost 1 base and 6 bases, there was a span of 7 bases. Germline lookup yields CDR1 MDHEN and CDR2 SYDVKM. The CDR3 is 13 residues long.

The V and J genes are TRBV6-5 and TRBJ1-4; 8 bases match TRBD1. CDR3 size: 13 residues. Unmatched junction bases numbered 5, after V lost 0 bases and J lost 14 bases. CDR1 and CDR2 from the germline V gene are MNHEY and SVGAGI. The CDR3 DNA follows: TGTGCCAGCAGTTACTCGACAGGGGTGAATCTGTTTTTT. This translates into CASSYSTGVNLFF.

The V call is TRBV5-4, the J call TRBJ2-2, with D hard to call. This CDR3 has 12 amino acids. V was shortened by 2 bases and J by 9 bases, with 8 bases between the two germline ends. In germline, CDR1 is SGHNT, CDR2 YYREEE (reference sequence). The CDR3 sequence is CASSLSPRELFF. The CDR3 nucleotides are TGTGCCAGCAGCTTATCTCCCCGGGAGCTGTTTTTT.